The rows below give T cell receptor beta chains drawn from one sample of a study of T cell changes during pregnancy in multiple sclerosis. TCRdb keeps only in-frame clones here, not all; method: immunoSEQ multiplex PCR. Among around 31,000 clones listed, around 88% were seen once. Sequenced material: CD4+ T cells from peripheral blood mononuclear cells, taken in the first trimester of pregnancy. These receptors came from a female donor in good health, enrolled as a control in a pregnancy study. The CDR3 runs from the conserved cysteine through the conserved F or W.

J gene: TRBJ1-4
V gene: TRBV2
CDR3 protein: CASSDGVREKLFF

J gene: TRBJ2-3
V gene: TRBV5-6
CDR3 protein: CASSVIAGGMGFTDTQYF

J gene: TRBJ2-1
V gene: TRBV7-9
CDR3 protein: CASSLTTWNEQFF

J gene: TRBJ1-1
V gene: TRBV7-6
CDR3 protein: CASSSSRNSEAFF

J gene: TRBJ2-1
V gene: TRBV10-2
CDR3 protein: CASREAGGPGEQFF

J gene: TRBJ1-4
V gene: TRBV5-8
CDR3 protein: CASTTMGGAHEKLFF

J gene: TRBJ2-7
V gene: TRBV6-6
CDR3 protein: CASSYSRDSYEQYF

J gene: TRBJ1-2
V gene: TRBV7-3
CDR3 protein: CASSLRGTGGYTF

J gene: TRBJ1-2
V gene: TRBV6-1
CDR3 protein: CASSPREDHGYTF

J gene: TRBJ1-1
V gene: TRBV7-2
CDR3 protein: CASSLLSAGPFDTEAFF

J gene: TRBJ2-4
V gene: TRBV30
CDR3 protein: CAWNVAGGHIQYF

J gene: TRBJ2-2
V gene: TRBV6-1
CDR3 protein: CAGRQGSYTGELFF

J gene: TRBJ2-2
V gene: TRBV7-9
CDR3 protein: CASRRLTGELFF

J gene: TRBJ2-2
V gene: TRBV4-1
CDR3 protein: CASSQKRAGENTGELFF

J gene: TRBJ2-2
V gene: TRBV5-1
CDR3 protein: CASSLQGNTGELFF

J gene: TRBJ1-2
V gene: TRBV5-1
CDR3 protein: CASNLRTDGMGGYTF

J gene: TRBJ1-2
V gene: TRBV19
CDR3 protein: CATSTETGGLYYGYTF

J gene: TRBJ1-5
V gene: TRBV7-8
CDR3 protein: CASSLNEWTGLNQPQHF

J gene: TRBJ2-5
V gene: TRBV18
CDR3 protein: CASSRGVQGETQYF

J gene: TRBJ2-1
V gene: TRBV9
CDR3 protein: CASSSGTSGGSRFPLDEQFF

J gene: TRBJ1-2
V gene: TRBV30
CDR3 protein: CAWSVLLDSPNYGYTF

J gene: TRBJ1-5
V gene: TRBV27
CDR3 protein: CASSLSGTGNQPQHF

J gene: NA
V gene: TRBV4-2
CDR3 protein: CASSQARRAYEQYF

J gene: TRBJ1-2
V gene: TRBV9
CDR3 protein: CASSVAATGTYGYTF

J gene: TRBJ1-2
V gene: TRBV4-3
CDR3 protein: CASSQDHNYGYTF

J gene: TRBJ2-7
V gene: TRBV7-2
CDR3 protein: CASSLEGTVSYEQYF

J gene: TRBJ2-3
V gene: TRBV7-2
CDR3 protein: CASSLARQGFDTQYF

J gene: TRBJ1-2
V gene: TRBV5-4
CDR3 protein: CASSQGQTNYGYTF

J gene: TRBJ1-2
V gene: TRBV6-6
CDR3 protein: CASSLSPNYGYTF

J gene: TRBJ2-5
V gene: TRBV15
CDR3 protein: CATSRVKAGQETQYF

J gene: TRBJ1-3
V gene: TRBV18
CDR3 protein: CASSPTGAGNTIYF

J gene: TRBJ2-3
V gene: TRBV7-3
CDR3 protein: CASRSPRAGTDTQYF

J gene: TRBJ2-7
V gene: TRBV18
CDR3 protein: CASSSKRGGAYEQYF

J gene: TRBJ2-7
V gene: TRBV6-6
CDR3 protein: CASSPQGGGYEQYF

J gene: TRBJ2-1
V gene: TRBV7-2
CDR3 protein: CASSLAEVGGRGQFF

J gene: TRBJ1-6
V gene: TRBV6-5
CDR3 protein: CASSGSRGSNSPLHF

J gene: TRBJ2-3
V gene: TRBV7-9
CDR3 protein: CASSSFIAGSTDTQYF

J gene: TRBJ1-2
V gene: TRBV13
CDR3 protein: CASSMTGKPYGYTF

J gene: TRBJ2-3
V gene: TRBV4-1
CDR3 protein: CASSQNTGTRTDTQYF

J gene: TRBJ1-1
V gene: TRBV5-5
CDR3 protein: CASSPRYRQDTEAFF

J gene: TRBJ2-1
V gene: TRBV7-8
CDR3 protein: CASSVTGEGEQFF

J gene: TRBJ2-5
V gene: TRBV2
CDR3 protein: CASMGLETQYF

J gene: TRBJ1-1
V gene: TRBV27
CDR3 protein: CASNRQGPNTEAFF

J gene: TRBJ2-1
V gene: TRBV7-9
CDR3 protein: CASSLARDRLGEQFF

J gene: TRBJ2-7
V gene: TRBV2
CDR3 protein: CASSGPGTGSYEQYF

J gene: TRBJ2-7
V gene: TRBV27
CDR3 protein: CASNSRDRVEHEQYF

J gene: TRBJ2-3
V gene: TRBV4-3
CDR3 protein: CASSQDSEAGDTQYF

J gene: TRBJ2-7
V gene: TRBV6-5
CDR3 protein: CASSRETGLHEQYF

J gene: TRBJ1-1
V gene: TRBV5-1
CDR3 protein: CASSLQGTNTEAFF

J gene: TRBJ2-7
V gene: TRBV30
CDR3 protein: CAWSGGTGNAEQYF

J gene: TRBJ1-1
V gene: TRBV11-1
CDR3 protein: CASSSDRSNTEAFF

J gene: TRBJ1-1
V gene: TRBV7-9
CDR3 protein: CASSLLDSLFMNTEAFF

J gene: TRBJ1-1
V gene: TRBV11-2
CDR3 protein: CASSLSGNTEAFF

J gene: TRBJ2-5
V gene: TRBV6-5
CDR3 protein: CASTPRGTVGETQYF